This entry concerns a single TCR beta chain. It lacks a known antigen. Base quality data are lacking; no much larger clone is found one base away. The germline V gene (reference sequence) supplies CDR1 LGHDT and CDR2 YNNKEL. Spanning cysteine to phenylalanine, the CDR3 consists of 15 amino acids. This entry keeps only the CDR3 DNA: 45 bases, framed from base 1. V ends up 2 bases short and J 7 bases short, with an unmatched junction base count of 8. This entry comes from a study of T cell responses to AZD1222 COVID-19 vaccine (dated by TCRdb to about 2021). Notes on the research overall: A total of 230 to 250 trial participants underwent TCR sequencing, of whom about 210 received two doses of AZD1222 and about 25 received two doses of the MenACWY control vaccine. Trial participants were enrolled by age into subgroups of 18-55, 56-69 and 70-plus years, and around 150, 29 and 61 TCR-sequenced participants, respectively, were included in these subgroups.

Paper-wide results and their limitations: Conclusions about previously exposed vaccinees are limited, since just five to seven AZD1222 recipients were seropositive for SARS-CoV-2 at baseline. Participants were mostly white British, with more females than males. The authors suggested clonal diversity may have been underestimated. Reportedly, close to half of the unique spike-specific TCRs recognized epitopes lying outside the regions that are mutated in the B.1.351 and B.1.1.7 variants. Spike-specific TCR breadth and depth rose significantly after two AZD1222 doses compared with day 0 and with MenACWY recipients. The vaccine-associated CD4 TCRs covered the entire spike protein, and the dominant responses fell in regions 160-218 and 743-854. The 56-69-year group was small, and its depth increase did not reach significance, likely because of low power. Because no day 14 peak-response samples were available, the repertoires could be characterized only after the peak T cell response.

The CDR3 regions of human TCRbeta chains were analyzed by immunosequencing. In the original analysis: TCRs in the repertoires were matched against a reference library of SARS-CoV-2-specific TCRs that had been generated with the MIRA antigen-specificity platform. Breadth was defined as the fraction of unique TCRs that were SARS-CoV-2-associated, and depth was defined as the fraction of total T cells that were SARS-CoV-2-associated. Using the MIRA data, every spike-specific TCR was mapped to the spike region that the TCR reacted to and assigned to either a CD4 or a CD8 class. Log10-transformed breadth and depth values were compared by one-way ANOVA with Sidak's multiple comparisons tests. Here the immuneACCESS table is served through TCRdb, limited to in-frame sequences with V and J called. Missing clones are a known gap in these copies; in checked studies unresolved V genes cover under half, and the rest lacks a known reason. That table supplies the V and J calls and clone size; D and trimming were determined from the DNA. This sample lists tens of thousands of clones; around 90% were detected once. Jointly, the top ten make up less than 5.5% of the sample.

The label giving this sample's time point can be read as: baseline before first vaccination. This specimen's treatment or condition label, interpreted: meningococcal conjugate vaccine given as trial control. Samples from vaccinated people were obtained from the UK trials COV001 and COV002, which included a single-blind randomized controlled phase 2/3 trial of AZD1222 (ChAdOx1 nCoV-19) in healthy adults. For TCRbeta chain sequencing, PBMC samples were collected from trial participants at day 0 and at day 28 after the second dose. Here the sequenced sample was peripheral blood, taken on day 0 of MenACWY control vaccination. The chain is made from TRBV3-1 (or the pseudogene TRBV3-2) and TRBJ1-3, with 7 central nucleotides matching TRBD1. This sequence originates from an adult in good health. The nucleotides are TGTGCCAGCAGCCAAACCGGGGACAGAGGGAACACCATATATTTT. It codes for CASSQTGDRGNTIYF.